A selection of T cell receptor beta chains follows, all from one sample in a study of T-cell reconstitution after alpha-beta-depleted transplantation in children. TCRdb redid the calling of the PCR reads with MiXCR, one entry per CDR3 protein. The data show fewer than 95,000 distinct CDR3 sequences, 12% seen once. Sequenced here: PBMCs from the stem cell graft donor, sampled from the stem cell graft. Every receptor here comes from a human donor who donated a stem cell graft to a child with inherited bone marrow failure. CDR3s include the opening cysteine and the closing phenylalanine or tryptophan. Fields, in order: J gene, clone size, V gene, CDR3 protein. Part of the rows lack a size; the others show once, few, many or a class for expanded clones.

TRBJ2-6 many TRBV24-1 CATSDKGSTSGANVLTF
TRBJ1-6 many TRBV18 CASSPTENSPLHF
TRBJ1-2 many TRBV20-1 CSAIRGQGYTF
TRBJ1-5 many TRBV6-2/TRBV6-3 CASSLPGLNQPQHF
TRBJ2-1 - TRBV5-4 CASSLELAGGYNEQFF
TRBJ1-4 few TRBV3-1 CASSQPGPRNEKLFF
TRBJ1-4 many TRBV7-9 CAAPDGEKLFF
TRBJ2-7 many TRBV5-1 CASSLGQAGEQYF
TRBJ2-1 many TRBV24-1 CATSDPRQGKEEQFF
TRBJ2-4 many TRBV5-6 CASSTRAGGNIQYF
TRBJ2-1 many TRBV20-1 CSARRNSGSDNEQFF
TRBJ2-7 few TRBV6-2/TRBV6-3 CASRTGAYEQYF
TRBJ1-2 many TRBV20-1 CSARRENYGYTF
TRBJ2-1 many TRBV7-2 CASSNPGQANNEQFF
TRBJ2-5 many TRBV5-1 CASRGDRETETQYF
TRBJ2-2 many TRBV24-1 CATSDFPWEDTGELFF
TRBJ1-2 many TRBV27 CASSLGDREYGYTF
TRBJ1-5 few TRBV19 CASTPRREDSNQPQHF
TRBJ2-7 many TRBV27 CASSFGVGGEQYF
TRBJ1-4 many TRBV19 CASSGQGNEKLFF
TRBJ2-1 many TRBV5-1 CASSARTEIDEQFF
TRBJ1-5 once TRBV19 CASSPKGSTEGQPQHF
TRBJ2-2 many TRBV20-1 CSARDRVAGELFF
TRBJ2-4 many TRBV7-3 CASSLTTENIQYF
TRBJ1-1 many TRBV3-1 CASSLHRGVNTEAFF
TRBJ1-1 many TRBV10-3 CAISETGGTEAFF
TRBJ1-1 many TRBV6-5 CASSLNRGTEAFF
TRBJ2-3 many TRBV20-1 CSARTSGKDTQYF
TRBJ1-4 many TRBV14 CASSVTAGRDEKLFF
TRBJ2-7 many TRBV7-2 CASKPGPLGTYEQYF
TRBJ2-1 many TRBV7-3 CASSLFLYNEQFF
TRBJ2-2 many TRBV27 CASSYSGGELFF